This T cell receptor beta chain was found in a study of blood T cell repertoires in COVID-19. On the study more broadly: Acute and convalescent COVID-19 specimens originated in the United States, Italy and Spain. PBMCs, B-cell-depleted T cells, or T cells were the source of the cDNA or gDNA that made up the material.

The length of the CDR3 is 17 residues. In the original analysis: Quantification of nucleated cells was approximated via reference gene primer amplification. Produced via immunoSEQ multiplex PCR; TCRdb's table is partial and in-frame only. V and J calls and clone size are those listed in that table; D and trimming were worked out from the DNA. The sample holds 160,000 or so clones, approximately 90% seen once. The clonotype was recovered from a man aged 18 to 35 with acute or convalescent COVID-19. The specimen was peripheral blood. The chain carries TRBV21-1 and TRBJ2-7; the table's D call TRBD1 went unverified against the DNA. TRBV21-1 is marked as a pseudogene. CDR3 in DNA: TGTGCCAGCAGCAAACCTAGGACAGGCCTTTGGACCTACGAGCAGTACTTC. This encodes CASSKPRTGLWTYEQYF.